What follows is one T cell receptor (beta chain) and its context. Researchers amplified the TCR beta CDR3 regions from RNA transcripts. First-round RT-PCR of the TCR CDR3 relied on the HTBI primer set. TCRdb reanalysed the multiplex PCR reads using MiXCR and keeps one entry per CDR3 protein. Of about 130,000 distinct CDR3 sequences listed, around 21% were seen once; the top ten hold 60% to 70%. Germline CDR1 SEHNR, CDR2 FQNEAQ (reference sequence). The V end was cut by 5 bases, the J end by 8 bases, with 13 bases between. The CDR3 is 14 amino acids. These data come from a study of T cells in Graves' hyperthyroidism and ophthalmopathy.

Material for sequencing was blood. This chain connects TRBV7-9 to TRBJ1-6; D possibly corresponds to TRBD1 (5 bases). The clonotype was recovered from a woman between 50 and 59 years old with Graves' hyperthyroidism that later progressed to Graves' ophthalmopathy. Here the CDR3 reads CASSLEGLDSPLHF. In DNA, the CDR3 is TGTGCCAGCAGCCTGGAGGGACTAGATTCACCCCTCCACTTT.